This T cell receptor beta chain was sequenced in a study of shared clonotypes between healthy human individuals. Findings of the study overall: Limited genetic and exposure-history diversity came from having few donors. Rarefaction gave evidence that sorted-subset sequencing remained incomplete despite large depth.

On this clone itself: The antigen is undetermined.

This table comes from immunoSEQ multiplex PCR, and its TCRdb copy is limited to in-frame clones, with some not included. Of 850,000 to 1,200,000 clones listed, 70% to 80% are singletons. The junction had 5 bases not matched to a gene; V was cut back by 0 bases and J by 7 bases. There are 15 residues in the CDR3. CDR1 and CDR2 (germline): SGHRS, YFSETQ. The specimen sequenced was memory CD4+ T cells sorted from blood. Documented subset: CD45RA-negative fraction. The rearrangement links TRBV5-1 to TRBJ2-1; 9 bases are shared with TRBD1. The receptor's source is a man aged 18 to 30 in good health. The CDR3 coding sequence is TGCGCCAGCAGCTTGGATGGACAGGGGAATAATGAGCAGTTCTTC. Amino acid sequence: CASSLDGQGNNEQFF.